The 22 T cell receptor beta chains in this list originate from one sample, sequenced in a study of blood T cell repertoires in COVID-19. Sequencing was performed with immunoSEQ multiplex PCR; in TCRdb, only in-frame clones are kept and a portion is missing. The table shows fewer than 120,000 clones, with 76% occurring only once. Source material: peripheral blood. All receptors derive from a woman at least 80 years old with acute or convalescent COVID-19.

The genes are TRBV28 and TRBJ2-1; 7 nucleotides align to TRBD1. The germline gives CDR1 MDHEN, CDR2 SYDVKM. The length of the CDR3 is 14 residues. V dropped 5 bases and J dropped 15; count of bases not matched to a gene: 16. For the CDR3, the DNA is TGTGCCAGCAGTCCACCGGGCATAGGGGGCGCGACGTTCTTC. Translating it yields CASSPPGIGGATFF.

The rearrangement links TRBV6-5 to TRBJ1-2; 7 nucleotides agree with TRBD1. The CDR3 runs 12 residues. CDR1 is MNHEY and CDR2 is SVGAGI in the germline V gene. The J segment lost 6 bases and the V segment lost 7 bases, leaving 5 bases of the junction unmatched. In DNA form, the CDR3 reads TGTGCCAGCATGGGAGACAGGGATGGCTACACCTTC. Translation: CASMGDRDGYTF.

The sample holds a few counts of this clone. V and J are TRBV7-6 and TRBJ2-2, with 9 bases that match TRBD1. Germline V gene sequence: CDR1 SGHVS, CDR2 FNYEAQ. Trimming took 4 bases from V and 4 from J; bases not matched to a gene: 10. This CDR3 contains 17 residues. This CDR3 is CASSSGTGSTFTGELFF. The DNA for the CDR3 is TGTGCCAGCAGCTCAGGGACAGGGTCGACCTTCACCGGGGAGCTGTTTTTT.

CDR3 loop: CASSFGDRVGETQYF. The CDR3 region has the DNA TGTGCCAGCAGCTTTGGGGACAGGGTTGGTGAGACCCAGTACTTC. The chain is built from TRBV11-3 and TRBJ2-5; 9 nucleotides line up with TRBD1. The germline CDR1 and CDR2 sequences are SGHNT and YENEEA. CDR3 length equals 15 residues. The ends lost 3 bases at V and 5 bases at J; junction bases unmatched: 7.

There are a few counts of this clone. The chain links TRBV19 to TRBJ2-7; 10 positions agree with TRBD1. The ends lost 7 bases at V and 4 bases at J; junction bases unmatched: 4. Germline CDR1 and CDR2: LNHDA and SQIVND (reference sequence). This CDR3 is built from 13 residues. The CDR3 DNA reads as TGTGCCAGTACCTCGGGACAGGGGTACGAGCAGTACTTC. Translated: CASTSGQGYEQYF. Drawing the rest from reference TRBV19 and TRBJ2-7, the complete variable domain is DGGITQSPKYLFRKEGQNVTLSCEQNLNHDAMYWYRQDPGQGLRLIYYSQIVNDFQKGDIAEGYSVSREKKESFPLTVTSAQKNPTAFYLCASTSGQGYEQYFGPGTRLTVT.

The genes are TRBV5-4 and TRBJ1-6; maybe TRBD1 (5 bases). Trimming pared 0 bases from V and 7 bases from J, leaving 11 bases between. CDR1 and CDR2 from the germline V gene are SGHNT and YYREEE (reference sequence). The CDR3 length is 15 residues. The CDR3 nucleotides read TGTGCCAGCAGCTTGGCCGGGGGGGAGAATTCACCCCTCCACTTT. Translating it yields CASSLAGGENSPLHF.

This sequence joins TRBV11-2 and TRBJ2-7, with TRBD2 as a possible D gene (5 bases). The length of the CDR3 is 13 residues. Germline assignment: CDR1 SGHAT and CDR2 FQNNGV. V shed 1 base and J shed 6 bases, with 10 bases lying between them. CDR3 residues: CASSLALASEQYF. As DNA, the CDR3 is TGTGCCAGCAGCTTAGCCCTAGCCTCCGAGCAGTACTTC.

The rearrangement uses TRBV28 and TRBJ2-4, with 7 bases lining up with TRBD1. V shed 2 bases, J shed 0 bases, and the junction held 4 bases outside the gene matches. Germline CDR1 and CDR2: MDHEN and SYDVKM. The CDR3 is 16 amino acids. As DNA, the CDR3 is TGTGCCAGCAGTTTAAGGGGGCAGCTAGCCAAAAACATTCAGTACTTC. It encodes CASSLRGQLAKNIQYF.

The rearrangement uses TRBV4-2 and TRBJ1-4; D ambiguous. The CDR3 runs 14 residues. V gave up 3 bases and J gave up 8 bases, with 13 bases separating them. Germline assignment: CDR1 LGHNA and CDR2 YNFKEQ. The CDR3 sequence is CASSQPQAGEKLFF. In DNA, the CDR3 is TGTGCCAGCAGCCAGCCCCAGGCGGGGGAAAAACTGTTTTTT.

V and J are TRBV19 and TRBJ2-2; 7 nucleotides agree with TRBD1. The trim removed 1 base at V and 4 bases at J, leaving 3 bases unmatched. Looked up from germline, CDR1 is LNHDA and CDR2 is SQIVND (reference sequence). The CDR3 covers 15 residues. CDR3 in DNA: TGTGCCAGTAGTATAGCAGGGACAGTCACCGGGGAGCTGTTTTTT. Amino acid sequence: CASSIAGTVTGELFF. The whole variable domain, filled in from reference TRBV19 and TRBJ2-2, reads DGGITQSPKYLFRKEGQNVTLSCEQNLNHDAMYWYRQDPGQGLRLIYYSQIVNDFQKGDIAEGYSVSREKKESFPLTVTSAQKNPTAFYLCASSIAGTVTGELFFGEGSRLTVL.

The chain is built from TRBV7-9 and TRBJ2-3; D might be TRBD2 (5 bases). The CDR3 is made up of 14 amino acids. Germline loops: CDR1 SEHNR, CDR2 FQNEAQ (reference sequence). The V end lost 8 bases, the J end lost 1 base, and 13 bases lay between the germline ends. The CDR3, as DNA: TGTGCCAGCCTTGAGGGATGGGGCACAGATACGCAGTATTTT. Protein product: CASLEGWGTDTQYF.

The genes are TRBV27 and TRBJ2-3; TRBD2 might be the D (6 bases). This CDR3 region has 15 residues. Germline V lookup: CDR1 MNHEY, CDR2 SMNVEV (reference sequence). The germline V and J ends were trimmed by 0 bases and 4 bases, with 11 bases remaining between them. The DNA of the CDR3 is TGTGCCAGCAGTTTATCGGGGGGAAGAGCAGATACGCAGTATTTT. It yields the protein CASSLSGGRADTQYF.

The chain joins TRBV28 to TRBJ2-5; 8 bases align to TRBD1. V gave up 6 bases and J gave up 4 bases; unmatched junction bases: 10. The CDR3 loop spans 15 amino acids. Germline-derived CDR1 and CDR2 are MDHEN and SYDVKM. CDR3 DNA sequence: TGTGCCAGCAGCTCTATACAGGGGGTCGGAGAGACCCAGTACTTC. Its translation: CASSSIQGVGETQYF.

This rearrangement joins TRBV27 to TRBJ2-3; D might be TRBD1 (6 bases). Germline lookup yields CDR1 MNHEY and CDR2 SMNVEV (reference sequence). The CDR3 contains 16 residues. Trimming pared 4 bases from V and 0 bases from J, leaving 14 bases between. The CDR3 region is CASSYWGLTSTDTQYF. For the CDR3, the DNA is TGTGCCAGCAGTTATTGGGGGCTTACTAGCACAGATACGCAGTATTTT.

The DNA for the CDR3 is TGTGCCAGCAGCTTGGGGACAGGGGGCTGGTACGAGCAGTACTTC. Its translation: CASSLGTGGWYEQYF. The V gene is TRBV11-2, the J gene TRBJ2-7; 12 bases are a match to TRBD1. Germline V gene data show CDR1 as SGHAT and CDR2 as FQNNGV. The V and J ends lost 3 bases and 4 bases, in that order; junction bases with no gene match: 4. The CDR3 contains 15 residues.

This chain connects TRBV18 to TRBJ1-1, with D hard to call. This CDR3 is built from 13 residues. V was cut by 6 bases and J by 5 bases, with 13 bases left in between. CDR1 KGHSH and CDR2 LQKENI come from the germline V gene. The CDR3 is CASSPSGETEAFF. CDR3 DNA: TGTGCCAGCTCGCCTAGCGGGGAGACTGAAGCTTTCTTT.

The V and J genes are TRBV6-5 and TRBJ1-5, with a possible D match to TRBD1 (5 bases). From germline, CDR1 is MNHEY and CDR2 SVGAGI. Trimming took off 9 bases at V and 7 bases at J, with 13 bases between the two ends. The CDR3 loop spans 12 amino acids. CDR3 sequence reads: CASSRVRQPQHF. In DNA, the CDR3 is TGTGCCAGTTCCAGGGTTAGACAGCCCCAGCATTTT.

The chain has TRBV4-2 and TRBJ1-6; no reliable D call. Germline CDR1 is LGHNA and CDR2 is YNFKEQ. Trimming removed 0 bases at V and 3 bases at J, with 6 bases between. This CDR3 is 15 amino acids long. The CDR3 DNA is TGTGCCAGCAGCCAAGACAGTCTCTATAATTCACCCCTCCACTTT. The encoded protein is CASSQDSLYNSPLHF.

The rearrangement links TRBV30 to TRBJ2-2; 7 bases map to TRBD2. CDR3 size: 15 residues. With V trimmed by 7 bases and J by 0 bases, 8 bases remained unmatched. Germline CDR1 GTSNPN, CDR2 SVGIG (reference sequence). CDR3 bases: TGTGCCTCTGGGGGGGGGACTACGAACACCGGGGAGCTGTTTTTT. Translated, it gives CASGGGTTNTGELFF. Supplemented by reference TRBV30 and TRBJ2-2, the full variable domain reads SQTIHQWPATLVQPVGSPLSLECTVEGTSNPNLYWYRQAAGRGLQLLFYSVGIGQISSEVPQNLSASRPQDRQFILSSKKLLLSDSGFYLCASGGGTTNTGELFFGEGSRLTVL.

The rearrangement links TRBV5-1 to TRBJ1-3; D gene unclear. The V gene lost 4 bases and the J gene lost 0 bases, with 17 bases spanning the gap. Germline V CDR1 and CDR2: SGHRS, YFSETQ. The CDR3 contains 17 residues. CDR3 protein: CASSLRPEESSGNTIYF. The CDR3 DNA reads TGCGCCAGCAGCCTTCGTCCTGAGGAGAGCTCTGGAAACACCATATATTTT.

The chain is built from TRBV25-1 and TRBJ2-7; TRBD2 matches at 7 bases. V was clipped by 1 base and J by 4 bases; unmatched bases: 7. CDR1 and CDR2 (germline): MGHDK, SYGVNS. The CDR3 loop spans 15 amino acids. The CDR3 region is CASSESTSAFYEQYF. In nucleotides, the CDR3 is TGTGCCAGCAGTGAATCTACTAGCGCCTTTTACGAGCAGTACTTC.

The chain recombines TRBV19 with TRBJ1-5, with no clear D. Trimming removed 10 bases from V and 2 bases from J, with 18 bases in between. Germline V gene lookup returns CDR1 LNHDA and CDR2 SQIVND (reference sequence). This CDR3 region has 15 residues. The CDR3 region is CATAESAFGNQPQHF. The CDR3 region has the DNA TGTGCCACGGCGGAGTCAGCATTTGGCAATCAGCCCCAGCATTTT. Supplemented by reference TRBV19 and TRBJ1-5, the full variable domain reads DGGITQSPKYLFRKEGQNVTLSCEQNLNHDAMYWYRQDPGQGLRLIYYSQIVNDFQKGDIAEGYSVSREKKESFPLTVTSAQKNPTAFYLCATAESAFGNQPQHFGDGTRLSIL.